A selection of T cell receptor beta chains follows, all from one sample in a study of early T cells in non-severe SARS-CoV-2 infection. TCRdb itself ran the 5' RACE reads through MiXCR, one entry per CDR3 protein. The table has tens of thousands of distinct CDR3 sequences, just under 3% seen once; the top ten hold 0.6% to 0.75%. Sequenced sample: whole blood. These receptors all come from an adult who was a healthcare worker with PCR-confirmed SARS-CoV-2 infection or an uninfected control (not recorded which). CDR3s include the opening cysteine and the closing phenylalanine or tryptophan. D genes are given only for firm matches. Size is stated as once, few or many counts, or a class when the clone is expanded.

d_call	v_call	clone_size	j_call	cdr3_aa	cdr3_nt
.	TRBV18	many	TRBJ2-1	CASSLAPPGARDNEQFF	TGTGCCAGCTCCCTAGCCCCCCCAGGGGCAAGGGACAATGAGCAGTTCTTC
.	TRBV12-3/TRBV12-4	few	TRBJ2-1	CASSFWGALYNEQFF	TGTGCCAGCAGTTTCTGGGGGGCGCTTTACAATGAGCAGTTCTTC
.	TRBV3-1	many	TRBJ2-3	CASSQEGATQYF	TGTGCCAGCAGCCAAGAGGGAGCGACGCAGTATTTT
.	TRBV7-6	few	TRBJ2-3	CASSTGTYTDTQYF	TGTGCCAGCAGCACAGGGACTTACACAGATACGCAGTATTTT
.	TRBV5-8	many	TRBJ1-3	CASSLGGSHSGNTIYF	TGTGCCAGCAGCTTAGGTGGGAGTCACTCTGGAAACACCATATATTTT
.	TRBV12-3/TRBV12-4	many	TRBJ1-2	CASSFNQGSYGYTF	TGTGCCAGCAGTTTTAATCAGGGGAGCTATGGCTACACCTTC
.	TRBV5-1	medium-sized	TRBJ2-3	CASSPGGPKSTDTQYF	TGCGCCAGCAGCCCAGGGGGGCCCAAGAGCACAGATACGCAGTATTTT
.	TRBV19	many	TRBJ1-5	CASVRLSTVPQPQHF	TGTGCCAGTGTACGCCTTTCGACAGTCCCACAGCCCCAGCATTTT
.	TRBV18	many	TRBJ2-5	CASSRQETQYF	TGTGCCAGCTCACGACAAGAGACCCAGTACTTC
.	TRBV7-9	many	TRBJ1-5	CASSPETGQPQHF	TGTGCCAGCAGCCCCGAAACGGGGCAGCCCCAGCATTTT
TRBD2	TRBV9	many	TRBJ2-3	CASSATSGSTDTQYF	TGTGCCAGCAGCGCAACTAGCGGAAGCACAGATACGCAGTATTTT
.	TRBV5-1	many	TRBJ2-1	CASSLARTEHEQFF	TGCGCCAGCAGCTTGGCCCGAACGGAACATGAGCAGTTCTTC
.	TRBV11-2	medium-sized	TRBJ2-1	CASSTGPYNEQFF	TGTGCCAGCAGTACGGGACCTTACAATGAGCAGTTCTTC
.	TRBV15	few	TRBJ1-3	CATSRGGDGNTIYF	TGTGCCACCAGCAGAGGAGGGGATGGAAACACCATATATTTT
.	TRBV6-1	medium-sized	TRBJ1-4	CASSEAGGLSREKLFF	TGTGCCAGCAGTGAAGCAGGAGGGCTTTCTCGCGAAAAACTGTTTTTT
.	TRBV20-1	many	TRBJ1-1	CSARDRSGRNTEAFF	TGCAGTGCTAGAGATAGGTCGGGGAGGAACACTGAAGCTTTCTTT
.	TRBV7-2	many	TRBJ2-3	CASSASLGPDTQYF	TGTGCCAGCAGCGCCTCGCTAGGTCCGGATACGCAGTATTTT
TRBD1	TRBV30	many	TRBJ2-6	CAQDTGTGLSGANVLTF	TGTGCCCAAGACACCGGGACAGGGCTTTCTGGGGCCAACGTCCTGACTTTC
.	TRBV5-1	many	TRBJ1-2	CASSLDVLGNYGYTF	TGCGCCAGCAGCTTGGATGTGCTCGGTAACTATGGCTACACCTTC
.	TRBV4-1	many	TRBJ2-3	CASSQDGSLSTDTQYF	TGCGCCAGCAGCCAAGATGGTAGCCTTAGCACAGATACGCAGTATTTT
.	TRBV7-6	few	TRBJ2-5	CASSLGGDAGETQYF	TGTGCCAGCAGCTTAGGTGGGGATGCGGGAGAGACCCAGTACTTC
TRBD1	TRBV11-2	few	TRBJ2-3	CASSWVGQATDTQYF	TGTGCCAGCAGCTGGGTAGGACAGGCCACAGATACGCAGTATTTT